This T cell receptor (beta chain) was obtained from a study of T cell changes during pregnancy in multiple sclerosis. Data came from immunoSEQ multiplex PCR; TCRdb stores just in-frame clones and leaves some out. The sample has more than 40,000 clones; 90% to 95% are singletons. Trimming shortened V by 1 base and J by 4 bases, and 10 bases separated the two germline ends. Germline assignment: CDR1 SGHVS and CDR2 FQNEAQ. The CDR3 consists of 15 residues. The sequence came from a female donor with multiple sclerosis, enrolled in a pregnancy study. This specimen consisted of CD8+ T cells from peripheral blood mononuclear cells, obtained in the first trimester of pregnancy. This chain connects TRBV7-8 to TRBJ2-2, with D possibly matching TRBD1 (6 bases). CDR3 amino acids: CASSLGQGPTGELFF. The CDR3 DNA reads TGTGCCAGCAGCTTAGGGCAGGGGCCCACCGGGGAGCTGTTTTTT.